This T cell receptor (beta chain) appears in the sequencing data of a study of blood T cell repertoires in COVID-19. The germline V and J ends were trimmed by 5 bases and 3 bases, with 16 bases remaining between them. From germline, CDR1 is SGHTA and CDR2 FQGNSA. The CDR3 runs 15 residues. Profiling relied on immunoSEQ multiplex PCR, and the TCRdb table lists in-frame clones only, not all of them. The sample has 200,000 to 250,000 clones; 84% are singletons. V and J are TRBV7-2 and TRBJ1-2; D is perhaps TRBD1 (6 bases). This TCR derives from a woman aged 80 or over with COVID-19, enrolled during active disease. The material sequenced was peripheral blood. CDR3 nucleotide sequence: TGTGCCAGCAGCCAAACGGCAGGGGTGGACTATGGCTACACCTTC. Amino acid sequence: CASSQTAGVDYGYTF.